This T cell receptor (beta chain) was recovered during a study of cytomegalovirus exposure and HLA in healthy donors (dated by TCRdb to 2016 to 2017). Broadly, across the study: An earlier analysis of some 620 of the donors reported 276 Gb of sequence data and 95 million to 130 million unique TCR beta sequences obtained from about 179 million T cells. An early release that covered about 600 HLA-typed donors contained approximately 300 gigabases of sequencing data and 80 million or so unique TCR sequences. Of the roughly 410 genotyped donors, approximately 81% were placed in the genetic ancestry cluster associated with self-reported Caucasian donors. The study aimed to test whether cataloging public T cell receptors could reveal signatures of past pathogen exposure. The study profiled the T cell repertoires of fewer than 850 subjects by immunosequencing and related them to cytomegalovirus serostatus. Besides the first cohort of hundreds of subjects, a separate validation cohort made up of 120 different subjects was used. High-throughput TCR immunosequencing, statistical association of individual TCRs with disease status, and machine learning were combined to predict cytomegalovirus infection status. A later analysis re-examined previously published TCR beta repertoires from over 500 donors and added high-resolution HLA genotyping to investigate patterns of TCR occurrence. Rather than drawing on any new phenotypic data, the later analysis identified candidate immune exposures from TCR beta sequences and the way those sequences occurred across donors. An earlier analysis of 587 of the donors applied high-throughput TCR beta sequencing to assess whether each TCR beta V gene segment acted as functional or pseudogenic. Alongside the repertoire data, information on donor age, sex, ethnicity and CMV serostatus was compiled. A later genetic analysis used genome-wide SNP genotypes for about three fifths of the 666 donors, treating that subset as a discovery cohort. All discovery cohort repertoires had been generated using a single sequencing platform. Both class I and class II loci were covered by HLA typing, at four-digit resolution. The number of typed donors differed by locus: roughly 629-640 for A, B, C, DRB1 and DQB1; 500 to 550 for DQA1; fewer than 610 for DPA1; and about 450 for DPB1. Because of strong linkage in the cohort, roughly five DR-DQ haplotypes were treated as single units for association and clustering. On average, roughly 200,000 unique TCR beta nucleotide sequences were sequenced per donor among about 400 genotyped donors of the cohort, with about 19% of those sequences being non-productive.

There are a few counts of this clone. No cognate antigen has been identified for it. Within one base of it there is no much larger clone, and no base qualities were kept. The investigation overall reported the following: The classifier was reported to diagnose cytomegalovirus status with high specificity and sensitivity in both the original and validation cohorts. Assigning TCR associations to individual alleles was difficult when HLA alleles, especially DR and DQ, strongly co-occurred. In a later analysis, most CMV-associated TCR beta chains were found to appear HLA-restricted, with HLA associations seemingly driven largely by CMV exposure. Linkage disequilibrium might explain the correlated functional status among segregating V segments, but an unknown experimental factor could not be excluded. Immune exposure information for the cohort was limited to CMV serostatus. In a later analysis, TCR association rates were found to vary across HLA loci, with the most associated TCRs seen for DRB1 alleles and the fewest for HLA-C alleles. A further reported finding was that TCR beta sequences accurately predicted the HLA-A and HLA-B alleles for most subjects in the first cohort. The presence/absence analyses assumed that sequencing depth was roughly uniform across donors, and that assumption may not be true. The study gave a list of under 200 TCR beta chains associated with cytomegalovirus. Approximately 16 rarely observed V segments, including chromosome 9 orphons, were excluded from the earlier analysis of approximately 500 of the donors because counts were too low. The authors suggested that the approach could potentially be extended to other disease states and immunological phenotypes. Because HLA typing was missing for some donors at each locus, association tests included only the typed subset. A later analysis reported that several top co-occurrence clusters appeared linked to parvovirus B19, influenza, CMV and Epstein-Barr virus. In vitro tests confirmed that a few of the cytomegalovirus-associated TCR beta chains recognize cytomegalovirus antigens. A later analysis associated about 17,000 TCR beta sequences with specific HLA alleles at a false discovery rate of 0.05. A later analysis found that HLA-associated TCR beta chains were more clonally expanded and had lower generation probabilities than equally common non-associated chains. The cohort was sequenced for TCR beta chains only, and without alpha or paired-chain data the features that could be detected were limited. A cluster of highly shared sequence variants was judged likely to represent a technical artifact of the sequencing pipeline. In a later genetic analysis, a missense DCLRE1C variant was associated with V-gene and J-gene trimming of TCR beta chains, and the association was replicated in an independent cohort. In an earlier analysis of approximately 590 of the donors, most TCR beta V segments appeared in productive rearrangements about 87% or about 30% of the time, broadly matching IMGT annotations. Some IMGT-functional V segments, including TRBV6-2 and TRBV6-3, could not be told apart with the 87-base-pair reads, so those segments were excluded. In a later genetic analysis, fewer N-insertions in productive TCRs were reported among donors in an Asian-associated ancestry cluster than the 666-donor mean. Across donors, most TCR sequences were observed very rarely, whereas some public TCRs were present in many individuals.

Libraries were prepared through the immunoSEQ multiplex PCR assay. A mixture of 60 forward primers for TCR Vbeta segments and 13 reverse primers for TCR Jbeta segments was used in the multiplex PCR. A multiplex PCR assay on genomic DNA amplified the CDR3 region of rearranged TCR beta genes. On the Illumina HiSeq System, the amplified TCR beta libraries were sequenced as 87-base-pair reads. The study's processing was this. A later analysis tallied 75 million to 95 million unique TCR beta chains across the approximately 670 repertoires, and approximately 9.9 million of those chains were shared by two or more donors. Raw reads were error-corrected and collapsed into unique sequences by a nearest-neighbor algorithm in which closely related sequences were merged to remove PCR and sequencing errors. To assign V, D and J gene segments, CDR3 sequences were aligned to IMGT reference sequences. For a sequence to be retained, a match of at least six nucleotides was required to both a V gene segment and a J gene segment. Rearrangements were classified as productive when the CDR3 lacked stop codons and remained in frame with V and J, and all other rearrangements were classified as non-productive. CDR3 was defined by IMGT convention, running from the second conserved V-encoded cysteine to the conserved J-encoded phenylalanine. In an earlier analysis of around 640 of the donors, sequences lacking an unambiguous match to a single V gene segment were excluded. In an earlier analysis of roughly 600 of the donors, a V segment was called functional when productive rearrangements were above 56.7%, and segregating when the standard deviation between donors exceeded 5%. A statistical classification framework was built for diagnosing cytomegalovirus status from the catalog of TCR beta chain sequences. V and J gene assignment, in a later analysis, came from comparing TCR nucleotide sequences with IMGT/GENE-DB human TR gene sequences. The TCRdist pipeline was used in a later analysis to assign CDR3 sequences and most-parsimonious VDJ recombination scenarios. A later analysis defined each TCR beta chain by its CDR3 amino acid sequence plus V-gene family, and excluded reads lacking a unique V-gene family. To address suspected cross-contamination and a sequencing artifact, a later analysis removed roughly 580 highly shared, low-generation-probability nucleotide sequences. In a later analysis, a clonal expansion index for each public chain was calculated from normalized within-repertoire ranks of inferred template counts. In a later analysis, generation probabilities were computed using a VDJ recombination model fitted to out-of-frame rearrangements, and the results were checked against IGoR. Hypergeometric tests were used in a later analysis to score TCR-TCR, TCR-HLA and TCR-CMV co-occurrence, with a repertoire-size bias correction applied to the TCR pairs. To estimate false discovery rates, a later analysis permuted the HLA or CMV assignments 20 times. A later analysis grouped co-occurring TCRs with DBSCAN, adding TCRdist sequence similarity when clustering within HLA-allele-positive subsets. For co-occurrence clustering, repertoires with fewer than 30,000 or more than 120,000 public chains were excluded, along with about five repertoires with anomalous nucleotide sharing. TCRdb carries this immuneACCESS record with in-frame sequences only. Its versions omit some clonotypes, under half of them owing to an unresolved V gene in the studies checked, with the rest unexplained. The DNA was the basis for D and trimming; V, J and clone size are from that table. Counted in this sample were approximately 110,000 clones; about three quarters of them appeared once. Roughly 13% of the sample lies in the top ten.

Trimming removed 6 bases from V and 7 bases from J, leaving 22 bases between the germline ends. Reading the germline V gene gives CDR1 SGHTA and CDR2 FQGTGA. The cysteine opens and the phenylalanine closes a CDR3 of 16 amino acids. The read is trimmed to its CDR3 DNA, 48 bases read in frame from base 1. The cohort comprised some 700 healthy bone marrow donors. At the time of sampling, every cohort member was nominally healthy, though immune exposures that went unrecorded were likely present. The donor tested CMV seropositive, placing the donor among the 289 seropositive members of the cohort. A peripheral blood sample was collected from each donor, and TCR beta sequencing was performed on peripheral blood mononuclear cells. The Qiagen DNeasy Blood Extraction Kit was used to extract genomic DNA from the blood cell samples.

The specimen sequenced was PBMCs. Recombination linked TRBV7-3 to TRBJ2-1, with a weak D call of TRBD1 (7 bases match). This TCR derives from a woman between 55 and 75 years old in good health and CMV-seropositive. The CDR3 loop reads CASRNSWLPGGNEQFF. The nucleotides are TGTGCCAGCAGAAACTCGTGGCTTCCAGGGGGGAATGAGCAGTTCTTC. Beyond the CDR3, the reference TRBV7-3 and TRBJ2-1 genes provide the residues; the full variable domain reads: GAGVSQTPSNKVTEKGKYVELRCDPISGHTALYWYRQSLGQGPEFLIYFQGTGAADDSGLPNDRFFAVRPEGSVSTLKIQRTERGDSAVYLCASRNSWLPGGNEQFFGPGTRLTVL.